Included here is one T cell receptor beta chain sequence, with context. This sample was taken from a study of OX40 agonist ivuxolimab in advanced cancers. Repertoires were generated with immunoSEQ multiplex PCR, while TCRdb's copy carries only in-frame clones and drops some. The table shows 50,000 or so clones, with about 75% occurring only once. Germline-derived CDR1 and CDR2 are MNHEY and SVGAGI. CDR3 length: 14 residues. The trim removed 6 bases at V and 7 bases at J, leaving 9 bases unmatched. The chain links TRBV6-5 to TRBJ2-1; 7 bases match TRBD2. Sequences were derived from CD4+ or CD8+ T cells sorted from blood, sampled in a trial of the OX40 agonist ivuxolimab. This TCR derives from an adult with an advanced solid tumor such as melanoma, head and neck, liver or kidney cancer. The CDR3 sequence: CASRSGGGRNEQFF. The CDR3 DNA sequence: TGTGCCAGCAGGTCTGGGGGAGGGCGGAATGAGCAGTTCTTC.